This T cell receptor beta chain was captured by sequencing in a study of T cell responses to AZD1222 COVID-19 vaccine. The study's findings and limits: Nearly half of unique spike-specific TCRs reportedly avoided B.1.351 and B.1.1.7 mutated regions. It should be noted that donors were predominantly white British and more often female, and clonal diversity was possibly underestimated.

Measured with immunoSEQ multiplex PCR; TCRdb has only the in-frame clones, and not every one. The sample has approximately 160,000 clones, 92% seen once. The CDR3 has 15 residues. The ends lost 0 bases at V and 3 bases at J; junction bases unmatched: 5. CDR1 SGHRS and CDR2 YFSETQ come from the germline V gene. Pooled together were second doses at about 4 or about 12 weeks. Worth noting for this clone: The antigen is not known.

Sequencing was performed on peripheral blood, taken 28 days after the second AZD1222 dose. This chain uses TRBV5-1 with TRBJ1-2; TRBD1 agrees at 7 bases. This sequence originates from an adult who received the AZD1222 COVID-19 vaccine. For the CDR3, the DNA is TGCGCCAGCAGCTTGGGACAGGGCGGTGACTATGGCTACACCTTC. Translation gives CASSLGQGGDYGYTF.